What follows describes a single T cell receptor beta chain. This sample is drawn from a study of blood T cell repertoires in COVID-19. Study-level information: The United States, Italy and Spain were the sources of the acute and convalescent COVID-19 samples. Sources were T cells, B-cell-depleted T cells, or PBMCs; the material itself was cDNA or gDNA.

Authors' processing steps: Nucleated cell number was recorded as an estimate derived from reference gene primer amplification. Assay used: immunoSEQ multiplex PCR; TCRdb lists only in-frame clones, some missing. V and J calls and clone size are copied from that table; D and trimming were computed from the DNA. This table holds some 210,000 clones, around four fifths found once. CDR1 is MNHEY and CDR2 is SMNVEV in the germline V gene (reference sequence). V was clipped by 0 bases and J by 1 base, with 12 bases between them. The CDR3 loop spans 16 amino acids. The chain joins TRBV27 to TRBJ2-5, with D possibly TRBD2 on 5 matching bases. This clonotype originated in a man in his fifties or sixties with active or convalescent COVID-19. The source material was peripheral blood. The CDR3 DNA follows: TGTGCCAGCAGTTTATCCGCTAGCAGGCGCCAAGAGACCCAGTACTTC. It yields the protein CASSLSASRRQETQYF.